Presented here are 15 T cell receptor beta chains from one specimen sequenced in a study of T cells in Graves' hyperthyroidism and ophthalmopathy. The source material, RNA transcripts, was used to amplify TCR beta CDR3 regions. HTBI primers drove first-round RT-PCR of the TCR CDR3. TCRdb reprocessed the multiplex PCR reads via MiXCR and lists one record per CDR3 protein. The sample has under 350,000 distinct CDR3 sequences; 25% are singletons. Source material: blood. These receptors all come from a man aged 35-49 years with Graves' hyperthyroidism that later progressed to Graves' ophthalmopathy.

This clonotype was counted at least ten times. The rearrangement uses TRBV20-1 and TRBJ1-2; the match to TRBD1 covers 8 bases. The V segment lost 2 bases and the J segment 2 bases; nucleotides outside the gene matches: 4. Germline CDR1 reads DFQATT; CDR2 reads SNEGSKA (reference sequence). The CDR3 sequence is 14 residues long. CDR3 region: CSARTRTGNYGYTF. CDR3 in DNA: TGCAGTGCTAGAACTAGGACAGGGAACTATGGCTACACCTTC.

This clonotype was seen repeatedly, ten times or more. This chain links TRBV7-3 with TRBJ1-1; D may be TRBD1 (6 bases). Trimming took 8 bases from V and 5 from J, leaving 15 bases between them. Germline CDR1 is SGHTA and CDR2 is FQGTGA. The CDR3 loop spans 13 amino acids. This chain's CDR3 is CASGITTGTEAFF. CDR3 sequence (DNA): TGTGCCAGCGGCATAACGACAGGAACTGAAGCTTTCTTT.

The chain joins TRBV30 to TRBJ1-1; no clear D gene. The ends were cut back, 4 bases at V and 5 bases at J, with 20 bases in the middle. The length of the CDR3 is 15 residues. CDR1 and CDR2 from the germline V gene are GTSNPN and SVGIG (reference sequence). The CDR3 DNA follows: TGTGCCTGGATGGCCCGGATTCCTTCGGGGACTGAAGCTTTCTTT. Its protein is CAWMARIPSGTEAFF.

This clonotype was detected ten times or more. The gene calls are TRBV20-1 and TRBJ1-5; no definite D call. The CDR3 sequence is 14 residues long. V gave up 1 base and J gave up 7 bases, with 14 bases separating them. The germline V gene has CDR1 DFQATT and CDR2 SNEGSKA (reference sequence). DNA of the CDR3: TGCAGTGCTAGAGCTGCGGAGGGAGGGCAGCCCCAGCATTTT. Amino acids: CSARAAEGGQPQHF.

This clonotype was recorded many times. The V and J genes are TRBV24-1 and TRBJ2-3; D is unresolved. The CDR3 extends over 13 amino acids. Per the germline V gene, CDR1 is KGHDR and CDR2 is SFDVKD. V shed 9 bases and J shed 2 bases, with 11 bases lying between them. CDR3 sequence reads: CATEGQNTDTQYF. CDR3 nucleotides: TGTGCCACCGAAGGGCAAAACACAGATACGCAGTATTTT.

This clonotype occurred many times. The rearrangement uses TRBV13 and TRBJ2-2; D is ambiguous. Trimming took off 8 bases at V and 2 bases at J, with 15 bases between the two ends. This CDR3 is built from 15 residues. Germline V gene sequence: CDR1 PRHDT, CDR2 FYEKMQ (reference sequence). In DNA, the CDR3 is TGTGCCAGCGGGGAAGGAACTCCTAACACCGGGGAGCTGTTTTTT. It codes for CASGEGTPNTGELFF.

The gene calls are TRBV6-5 and TRBJ1-1; D possibly corresponds to TRBD1 (5 bases). From germline, CDR1 is MNHEY and CDR2 SVGAGI. V was pared by 4 bases and J by 1 base, with 10 bases between. CDR3 length: 14 amino acids. CDR3 in amino acids: CASSWTKRNTEAFF. CDR3 nucleotide sequence: TGTGCCAGCAGTTGGACAAAAAGGAACACTGAAGCTTTCTTT.

V usage is TRBV6-2 or TRBV6-3 and J usage is TRBJ2-5, with D possibly being TRBD1 (6 bases). CDR3 size: 15 residues. V shed 2 bases and J shed 4 bases, with 14 bases lying between them. The germline CDR1 and CDR2 sequences are MNHEY and SVGEGT. The CDR3 loop reads CASSYSGQTGETQYF. Written as DNA, the CDR3 is TGTGCCAGCAGTTACAGCGGACAGACCGGAGAGACCCAGTACTTC.

This clonotype was detected many times. The rearrangement joins TRBV6-1 to TRBJ1-5; possibly TRBD1 for D (5 bases). The V and J ends lost 3 bases and 3 bases respectively, with 12 bases between them. Germline values: CDR1 MNHNS, CDR2 SASEGT. The CDR3 consists of 15 residues. For the CDR3, the DNA is TGTGCCAGCAGTGATGAAGCAGGGCACAATCAGCCCCAGCATTTT. Amino acid sequence: CASSDEAGHNQPQHF.

This clonotype was detected ten times or more. In DNA, the CDR3 is TGTGCCACCAGCAGAGATCCGGGACAAGAGACCCAGTACTTC. Amino acids: CATSRDPGQETQYF. The chain couples TRBV15 to TRBJ2-5, with D maybe TRBD2 (5 bases). The V end was cut by 0 bases, the J end by 2 bases, with 7 bases between. The CDR3 is 14 residues long. CDR1 and CDR2 (germline): LNHNV, YYDKDF (reference sequence).

This clonotype was detected many times. The chain employs TRBV28 and TRBJ1-2; unclear D gene. Germline V gene lookup returns CDR1 MDHEN and CDR2 SYDVKM. This CDR3 has 12 amino acids. The V gene lost 7 bases and the J gene lost 3 bases, with 9 bases spanning the gap. The CDR3 loop is CASNIPDYGYTF. The CDR3 DNA sequence: TGTGCCAGCAATATCCCCGACTATGGCTACACCTTC.

J is TRBJ1-5 and V is TRBV6-1; D gene unclear. The CDR3 has 11 residues. CDR1 MNHNS and CDR2 SASEGT come from the germline V gene. Trimming pared 4 bases from V and 7 bases from J, leaving 5 bases between. CDR3 coding DNA: TGTGCCAGCAGTGGAGAACAGCCCCAGCATTTT. This translates into CASSGEQPQHF.

In this sample, this clonotype turned up many times. The rearrangement joins TRBV6-5 to TRBJ2-7; weak D call: TRBD1 (5 bases). Trimming shortened V by 4 bases and J by 4 bases, and 11 bases separated the two germline ends. Per the germline V gene, CDR1 is MNHEY and CDR2 is SVGAGI. CDR3 length: 13 amino acids. For the CDR3, the DNA is TGTGCCAGCAGTTCTCCAGGGATTTACGAGCAGTACTTC. Translated: CASSSPGIYEQYF.

In this sample, this clonotype turned up many times. The chain is built from TRBV12-3 or TRBV12-4 and TRBJ2-2, with D perhaps being TRBD1 or TRBD2 (5 bases each). Trimming pared 7 bases from V and 5 bases from J, leaving 17 bases between. The CDR3 totals 15 residues. This CDR3 is CASNMWDGGTGELFF. CDR3 nucleotide sequence: TGTGCCAGCAATATGTGGGACGGTGGAACCGGGGAGCTGTTTTTT.

The CDR3 protein is CASSLGQGMIEQYF. CDR3 bases: TGTGCCAGCAGCTTGGGACAGGGGATGATCGAGCAGTACTTC. The rearrangement uses TRBV7-2 and TRBJ2-7; 10 nucleotides line up with TRBD1. This CDR3 has 14 amino acids. V was clipped by 3 bases and J by 6 bases; unmatched bases: 5. Per the germline V gene, CDR1 is SGHTA and CDR2 is FQGNSA.